This T cell receptor beta chain was observed in a study of T-cell memory formation after mild COVID-19. 5'RACE, which relied on constant-segment primers, yielded TCR alpha and TCR beta cDNA libraries carrying sample barcodes and UMIs. TCRdb itself ran the 5' RACE reads through MiXCR, one entry per CDR3 protein. This table holds about 180,000 distinct CDR3 sequences, roughly 17% found once. This CDR3 comprises 16 residues. Germline V gene sequence: CDR1 SGHVS, CDR2 FNYEAQ. The germline V and J ends were trimmed by 6 bases and 4 bases, with 21 bases remaining between them. Only a few counts were recorded for this clonotype. Its target is unknown. Findings and caveats of the study: A second wave expanding day 15 to 37 was CD4+-biased; contracting clones were balanced.

Sequenced material: PBMCs or a T cell subset sorted from them (not recorded which). This TCR derives from an adult woman who had mild COVID-19 (a few samples of this study predate the infection). Cell type and time point are not known. The chain employs TRBV7-6 and TRBJ2-5, with D hard to call. In nucleotides, the CDR3 is TGTGCCAGCAGTTCAAACTCCGCAGGTTATCGAGAGACCCAGTACTTC. Protein product: CASSSNSAGYRETQYF.